The rows below give T cell receptor beta chains drawn from one sample of a study of cytomegalovirus exposure and HLA in healthy donors. Profiling relied on immunoSEQ multiplex PCR, and the TCRdb table lists in-frame clones only, not all of them. The table records 90,000 to 110,000 clones, roughly 73% of them present only once. What was sequenced was PBMCs. These receptors originate from a woman aged 35 to 49 in good health and CMV-seropositive. Each CDR3 is given without its conserved first and last residue.

>TRBJ2-3|TRBV18
ASSPGLAVDTQY
>TRBJ1-5|TRBV4-3
ASSQGTDSYSNQPQH
>TRBJ1-3|TRBV28
ASSIGTLGNTIY
>TRBJ1-2|TRBV27
ASSLTGTGYT
>TRBJ2-1|TRBV11-2
ASSSGLADYNEQF
>TRBJ2-2|TRBV28
ASSRTSENTGELF
>TRBJ1-1|TRBV7-8
ASRIGALPTEAF
>TRBJ2-1|TRBV11-3
ASSPLLASEQF
>TRBJ2-7|TRBV5-6
ASSRGGVD
>TRBJ1-5|TRBV6-6
ASSYVQGENQPQH
>TRBJ2-3|TRBV5-5
ASSLVDRGADTQY
>TRBJ1-2|TRBV6-5
ASTRDSSAYGYT
>TRBJ2-1|TRBV18
ASSPWRVYNEQF
>TRBJ2-5|TRBV28
ASRRRDRGGETQY
>TRBJ1-1|TRBV6-5
ASSKRWYGTEAF
>TRBJ1-2|TRBV7-2
ASSLYQGSYGYT
>TRBJ2-7|TRBV11-2
ASSQTGFEQY
>TRBJ1-1|TRBV5-4
ASSLGAVEAF
>TRBJ2-5|TRBV7-2
ASRGTSGGPYQETQY
>TRBJ2-1|TRBV5-1
ASSFDPSGRGLEEQF
>TRBJ1-5|TRBV7-4
ASSSATGLRNQPQH
>TRBJ1-5|TRBV18
ASSGQGASQPQH
>TRBJ1-5|TRBV2
ASSGYQGYQPQH
>TRBJ1-6|TRBV7-2
ASSLDNYSPLH
>TRBJ2-1|TRBV5-1
ASSPSGSSYNEQF
>TRBJ2-2|TRBV2
ASTLPRGASGRPNTGELF
>TRBJ2-7|TRBV21-1
ASSKDRLAGGASYEQY